Below are 20 T cell receptor beta chains sequenced from a single sample in a study of siplizumab effects on memory and regulatory T cells. Libraries were prepared by immunoSEQ multiplex PCR; TCRdb keeps only in-frame clonotypes and omits some of them. The sample holds about 120,000 clones, approximately 94% seen once. The sequenced sample was non-Treg CD4+ T cells sorted from blood. The receptors come from a human donor in good health.

The gene calls are TRBV4-2 and TRBJ2-6; D call uncertain. The length of the CDR3 is 18 residues. V lost 4 bases, J lost 0 bases, and 16 bases lay in between. The V gene's germline CDR1 is LGHNA and CDR2 YNFKEQ. CDR3 sequence (DNA): TGTGCCAGCAGCCTTGCGGAAGGAGTTGGCTCTGGGGCCAACGTCCTGACTTTC. Translated: CASSLAEGVGSGANVLTF.

The chain combines TRBV19 with TRBJ1-1, with 8 bases that match TRBD1. The junction had 8 bases not matched to a gene; V was cut back by 6 bases and J by 5 bases. This CDR3 region has 14 residues. Looked up from germline, CDR1 is LNHDA and CDR2 is SQIVND (reference sequence). The CDR3 protein is CASSTRTGRTEAFF. The DNA of the CDR3 is TGTGCCAGTAGCACCCGGACAGGGCGGACTGAAGCTTTCTTT.

The chain recombines TRBV20-1 with TRBJ1-2, with D hard to call. Deletions cut 6 bases from V and 5 bases from J, with 7 bases between. CDR3 length: 10 amino acids. The germline CDR1 and CDR2 sequences are DFQATT and SNEGSKA (reference sequence). The CDR3 bases are TGCAGTGCAACCGATTATGGCTACACCTTC. Translating it yields CSATDYGYTF.

This chain connects TRBV11-2 to TRBJ1-5, with D unresolved. This CDR3 contains 15 residues. V was trimmed by 0 bases and J by 6 bases, leaving 12 bases between them. Germline CDR1 and CDR2: SGHAT and FQNNGV. The CDR3 is CASSLDPGRSQPQHF. In DNA, the CDR3 is TGTGCCAGCAGCTTAGACCCAGGTCGGAGTCAGCCCCAGCATTTT.

The chain recombines TRBV5-1 with TRBJ2-5, with TRBD2 identical over 9 bases. This CDR3 spans 14 amino acids. V lost 3 bases to trimming and J lost 2 bases; unmatched junction nucleotides: 2. In germline, CDR1 is SGHRS, CDR2 YFSETQ. The CDR3, as DNA: TGCGCCAGCAGCTGGACTAGCGATCAAGAGACCCAGTACTTC. Protein: CASSWTSDQETQYF.

This clone was counted a few times. J is TRBJ1-2 and V is TRBV6-6; TRBD1 might be the D (6 bases). The V gene's germline CDR1 is MNHNY and CDR2 SVGAGI (reference sequence). The CDR3 is 14 residues long. With 6 bases removed from V and 3 bases from J, the gap between germline ends came to 14 bases. Written as DNA, the CDR3 is TGTGCCAGCAGCCTGGCAGGGGCGGACTATGGCTACACCTTC. As protein: CASSLAGADYGYTF.

This chain uses TRBV5-8 with TRBJ1-4; 9 nucleotides match TRBD1. Trimming at V came to 4 bases and at J to 8 bases, leaving 21 bases not matched to a gene. The CDR3 has 19 residues. Germline CDR1 and CDR2: SGHTS and YDEGEE. In DNA form, the CDR3 reads TGTGCCAGCAGCCGGAGAGGGTATTATAGTGGGACAGGGACCGAAAAACTGTTTTTT. Protein product: CASSRRGYYSGTGTEKLFF.

The genes are TRBV5-1 and TRBJ2-7; 7 bases are shared with TRBD2. The CDR3 is 14 residues long. Germline CDR1 reads SGHRS; CDR2 reads YFSETQ. V shed 4 bases, J shed 6 bases, and the junction held 10 bases outside the gene matches. DNA for the CDR3: TGCGCCAGCAGCCACGGGCTGGGAGGGGTCGAGCAGTACTTC. Translated, it gives CASSHGLGGVEQYF.

The chain joins TRBV9 to TRBJ2-1, with TRBD2 matching over 9 bases. The CDR3 has 14 residues. With V trimmed by 1 base and J by 6 bases, 2 bases remained unmatched. CDR1 is SGDLS and CDR2 is YYNGEE in the germline V gene. The CDR3 DNA follows: TGTGCCAGCAGCGTAAGGCGGGAGGGCAATGAGCAGTTCTTC. This translates into CASSVRREGNEQFF.

This clone has only one observation. The chain employs TRBV7-8 and TRBJ2-5; D is unresolved. V gave up 3 bases and J gave up 4 bases, with 12 bases separating them. The CDR3 runs to 14 residues. In germline, CDR1 is SGHVS, CDR2 FQNEAQ. The CDR3 DNA follows: TGTGCCAGCAGCTTTCAAGCGTCCCGAGAGACCCAGTACTTC. It codes for CASSFQASRETQYF.

This rearrangement joins TRBV7-9 to TRBJ2-1; 12 nucleotides agree with TRBD2. The CDR3 runs 14 residues. The V and J ends lost 5 bases and 10 bases, in that order; junction bases with no gene match: 6. Germline assignment: CDR1 SEHNR and CDR2 FQNEAQ (reference sequence). The CDR3 coding sequence is TGTGCCAGCAGCCGCCCTAGCGGGGGGGCGGAGCAGTTCTTC. Its protein is CASSRPSGGAEQFF.

The chain recombines TRBV5-4 with TRBJ2-5; 7 nucleotides match TRBD2. This CDR3 is built from 15 residues. From germline, CDR1 is SGHNT and CDR2 YYREEE (reference sequence). The V gene end was trimmed by 0 bases and the J gene end by 9 bases; junction bases not matched to a gene: 11. CDR3 DNA sequence: TGTGCCAGCAGCTTGGCCAGCGGGGCGGGGGTGGCCCAGTACTTC. As protein: CASSLASGAGVAQYF. Full variable domain (rest looked up from reference TRBV5-4 and TRBJ2-5): ETGVTQSPTHLIKTRGQQVTLRCSSQSGHNTVSWYQQALGQGPQFIFQYYREEENGRGNFPPRFSGLQFPNYSSELNVNALELDDSALYLCASSLASGAGVAQYFGPGTRLLVL.

The chain uses TRBV6-1 and TRBJ2-5; 9 bases are shared with TRBD2. Germline CDR1 is MNHNS and CDR2 is SASEGT. This CDR3 is 16 amino acids long. The junction had 9 bases not matched to a gene; V was cut back by 2 bases and J by 5 bases. This CDR3 reads CASSEFGLAGKETQYF. Written as DNA, the CDR3 is TGTGCCAGCAGTGAATTCGGTCTAGCGGGGAAGGAGACCCAGTACTTC.

V is TRBV30 and J is TRBJ1-2; 7 nucleotides match TRBD1. J gave up 4 bases and V 2 bases, and 4 bases lay outside the gene matches. The CDR3 runs 13 residues. Germline CDR1 reads GTSNPN; CDR2 reads SVGIG (reference sequence). Written as DNA, the CDR3 is TGTGCCTGGAGTCGGGACAGCCCCTATGGCTACACCTTC. This sequence encodes CAWSRDSPYGYTF.

The chain joins TRBV5-1 to TRBJ2-7; 7 nucleotides line up with TRBD1. The V gene end was trimmed by 4 bases and the J gene end by 5 bases; junction bases not matched to a gene: 6. The CDR3 totals 13 residues. Per germline, CDR1 SGHRS and CDR2 YFSETQ. The CDR3 DNA reads as TGCGCCAGCAGCCGATGGACAGGAGACGAGCAGTACTTC. It is translated as CASSRWTGDEQYF.

This chain uses TRBV11-2 with TRBJ1-3, with D maybe TRBD1 (5 bases). The CDR3 extends over 16 amino acids. V was shortened by 0 bases and J by 4 bases, with 13 bases between the two germline ends. Germline CDR1 reads SGHAT; CDR2 reads FQNNGV. CDR3 amino acids: CASSLDLWGVGNTIYF. The CDR3 nucleotides are TGTGCCAGCAGCTTAGATCTCTGGGGGGTCGGAAACACCATATATTTT.

J is TRBJ1-2 and V is TRBV28; D is perhaps TRBD1 (5 bases). V was clipped by 8 bases and J by 0 bases, with 13 bases between them. Germline V gene data show CDR1 as MDHEN and CDR2 as SYDVKM. This CDR3 comprises 14 residues. The CDR3 protein is CASCHRGANYGYTF. The CDR3 DNA follows: TGTGCCAGCTGTCATAGAGGGGCTAACTATGGCTACACCTTC.

The rearrangement uses TRBV6-4 and TRBJ2-7, with TRBD2 matching 11 bases. The CDR3 has 18 residues. The V gene's germline CDR1 is MRHNA and CDR2 SNTAGT. V shed 4 bases, J shed 0 bases, and the junction held 11 bases outside the gene matches. CDR3 DNA sequence: TGTGCCAGCAGTGTTGGCCCACTAGCGGGGGATTCCTCCTACGAGCAGTACTTC. Its translation: CASSVGPLAGDSSYEQYF.

The chain employs TRBV6-6 and TRBJ1-6, with 8 bases that match TRBD1. V lost 6 bases to trimming and J lost 9 bases; unmatched junction nucleotides: 10. CDR1 and CDR2 from the germline V gene are MNHNY and SVGAGI (reference sequence). The length of the CDR3 is 15 residues. DNA for the CDR3: TGTGCCAGCAGCCGGGAGGACAGGGAGGGTTCACCCCTCCACTTT. Residues: CASSREDREGSPLHF.

The chain combines TRBV6-1 with TRBJ2-7; unclear D gene. The germline gives CDR1 MNHNS, CDR2 SASEGT. The CDR3 is 11 residues long. V gave up 3 bases and J gave up 3 bases, with 3 bases separating them. The CDR3 reads CASSDLYEQYF. CDR3 sequence (DNA): TGTGCCAGCAGTGACCTCTACGAGCAGTACTTC.